The 14 T cell receptor beta chains below were found in one sample sequenced in a study of blood T cells in healthy people across ages. Together with a sample-barcoded 5' primer, a J-beta primer mix was included in a second PCR lasting about 7 to 12 cycles. TCRdb independently ran MiXCR on the 5' RACE reads; one entry per CDR3 protein. The sample has fewer than 1 million distinct CDR3 sequences; about 42% are singletons. Material: blood. Receptors originate from a man between 60 and 75 years old in good health.

CDR3 residues: CASSIGADYEQYF. The CDR3 DNA sequence: TGTGCCAGCAGCATCGGGGCTGACTACGAGCAGTACTTC. V gene TRBV7-9 combines with J gene TRBJ2-7; perhaps D is TRBD1 or TRBD2 (5 bases each). CDR1 is SEHNR and CDR2 is FQNEAQ in the germline V gene (reference sequence). This CDR3 spans 13 amino acids. The germline V and J ends were trimmed by 5 bases and 3 bases, with 11 bases remaining between them. Supplemented by reference TRBV7-9 and TRBJ2-7, the full variable domain reads DTGVSQNPRHKITKRGQNVTFRCDPISEHNRLYWYRQTLGQGPEFLTYFQNEAQLEKSRLLSDRFSAERPKGSFSTLEIQRTEQGDSAMYLCASSIGADYEQYFGPGTRLTVT.

This clonotype was observed a few times. This chain links TRBV7-9 with TRBJ2-5; the D is unclear. The CDR3 totals 14 residues. Germline V gene data show CDR1 as SEHNR and CDR2 as FQNEAQ (reference sequence). V shed 2 bases and J shed 0 bases, with 7 bases lying between them. The CDR3 DNA sequence: TGTGCCAGCAGCTTATTCAGGAACCAAGAGACCCAGTACTTC. Translated: CASSLFRNQETQYF.

This clonotype was seen more than once but under ten times. The chain has TRBV9 and TRBJ2-3; D possibly corresponds to TRBD1 (5 bases). CDR1 is SGDLS, CDR2 YYNGEE, per germline. V lost 0 bases and J lost 6, with 5 bases in between. The CDR3 is 12 residues long. CDR3 nucleotides: TGTGCCAGCAGCGTAGAGGGGGATACGCAGTATTTT. This translates into CASSVEGDTQYF.

The rearrangement uses TRBV20-1 and TRBJ1-2, with a possible D match to TRBD1 (5 bases). Trimming removed 6 bases at V and 3 bases at J, with 14 bases between. The CDR3 spans 13 residues. Looked up from germline, CDR1 is DFQATT and CDR2 is SNEGSKA (reference sequence). CDR3 amino acids: CSALNMGHYGYTF. The CDR3 region has the DNA TGCAGTGCCCTAAACATGGGGCACTATGGCTACACCTTC.

The rearrangement links TRBV6-5 to TRBJ1-2, with 10 bases identical to TRBD1. The V and J ends lost 8 bases and 6 bases, in that order; junction bases with no gene match: 9. The CDR3 sequence is 14 residues long. Germline assignment: CDR1 MNHEY and CDR2 SVGAGI. The CDR3 loop is CASSTGQGFDGYTF. The CDR3 bases are TGTGCCAGCTCTACGGGACAGGGGTTCGATGGCTACACCTTC.

This chain links TRBV6-4 with TRBJ1-1; no reliable D call. Trimming took 4 bases from V and 1 from J, leaving 7 bases between them. The CDR3 consists of 13 residues. Germline V gives CDR1 MRHNA, CDR2 SNTAGT. The CDR3 loop is CASSAEENTEAFF. The CDR3 bases are TGTGCCAGCAGTGCCGAGGAGAACACTGAAGCTTTCTTT.

The J gene is TRBJ1-2, the V gene TRBV7-3, with D tentatively TRBD1 (5 bases). Germline CDR1 reads SGHTA; CDR2 reads FQGTGA. The CDR3 totals 15 residues. Trimming pared 2 bases from V and 5 bases from J, leaving 15 bases between. CDR3 in amino acids: CASSLESSGAYGYTF. The CDR3, as DNA: TGTGCCAGCAGCTTAGAGTCCTCCGGGGCGTATGGCTACACCTTC.

This clonotype was seen once. The chain combines TRBV2 with TRBJ2-3; D uncertain. The germline gives CDR1 SNHLY, CDR2 FYNNEI. The CDR3 consists of 14 residues. V was cut by 3 bases and J by 4 bases, with 11 bases left in between. The DNA of the CDR3 is TGTGCCAGCAGTGATAGGGCGTTCGCAGATACGCAGTATTTT. Encoded protein: CASSDRAFADTQYF. The full variable domain, its missing parts supplied by reference TRBV2 and TRBJ2-3, is EPEVTQTPSHQVTQMGQEVILRCVPISNHLYFYWYRQILGQKVEFLVSFYNNEISEKSEIFDDQFSVERPDGSNFTLKIRSTKLEDSAMYFCASSDRAFADTQYFGPGTRLTVL.

The gene calls are TRBV9 and TRBJ1-2, with TRBD1 identical over 9 bases. J gave up 4 bases and V 4 bases, and 11 bases lay outside the gene matches. The CDR3 is made up of 16 amino acids. Germline CDR1 SGDLS, CDR2 YYNGEE. CDR3 residues: CASSSARDRGIYGYTF. As DNA, the CDR3 is TGTGCCAGCAGCAGCGCCCGAGACAGGGGGATCTATGGCTACACCTTC.

This clonotype has a handful of counts. The CDR3 loop reads CASSPSASGRYNEQFF. In DNA form, the CDR3 reads TGTGCCAGCAGTCCGAGCGCTAGCGGGAGATACAATGAGCAGTTCTTC. The chain couples TRBV12-3 or TRBV12-4 to TRBJ2-1; TRBD2 agrees at 10 bases. J gave up 4 bases and V 5 bases, and 8 bases lay outside the gene matches. CDR3 length: 16 amino acids.

This clonotype has just one count. This chain connects TRBV6-1 to TRBJ2-6; no definite D call. The CDR3 extends over 14 amino acids. CDR1 and CDR2 (germline): MNHNS, SASEGT. V was clipped by 3 bases and J by 4 bases, with 7 bases between them. CDR3 region: CASSDRLGANVLTF. The CDR3, as DNA: TGTGCCAGCAGTGACAGACTGGGGGCCAACGTCCTGACTTTC.

The CDR3 loop is CASSSRTGGGNEQFF. The CDR3 DNA reads TGTGCCAGCAGCTCCCGTACGGGGGGAGGGAATGAGCAGTTCTTC. The chain combines TRBV7-2 with TRBJ2-1; 7 positions agree with TRBD2. From germline, CDR1 is SGHTA and CDR2 FQGNSA. Unmatched junction bases numbered 10, after V lost 4 bases and J lost 7 bases. CDR3 size: 15 residues.

This CDR3 reads CASASYGDTQYF. The CDR3 DNA reads TGTGCCAGCGCGTCGTACGGTGATACGCAGTATTTT. The chain employs TRBV18 and TRBJ2-3; D not resolved. The CDR3 consists of 12 residues. V was shortened by 8 bases and J by 6 bases, with 12 bases between the two germline ends. In germline, CDR1 is KGHSH, CDR2 LQKENI.

This clonotype was found a few times. The chain is built from TRBV20-1 and TRBJ2-1; D is possibly TRBD1 (6 bases). Germline assignment: CDR1 DFQATT and CDR2 SNEGSKA (reference sequence). With 6 bases removed from V and 8 bases from J, the gap between germline ends came to 20 bases. This CDR3 is built from 14 residues. CDR3 amino acids: CSANYRQGLDEQFF. CDR3 in DNA: TGCAGTGCCAATTACCGCCAGGGGTTGGATGAGCAGTTCTTC.